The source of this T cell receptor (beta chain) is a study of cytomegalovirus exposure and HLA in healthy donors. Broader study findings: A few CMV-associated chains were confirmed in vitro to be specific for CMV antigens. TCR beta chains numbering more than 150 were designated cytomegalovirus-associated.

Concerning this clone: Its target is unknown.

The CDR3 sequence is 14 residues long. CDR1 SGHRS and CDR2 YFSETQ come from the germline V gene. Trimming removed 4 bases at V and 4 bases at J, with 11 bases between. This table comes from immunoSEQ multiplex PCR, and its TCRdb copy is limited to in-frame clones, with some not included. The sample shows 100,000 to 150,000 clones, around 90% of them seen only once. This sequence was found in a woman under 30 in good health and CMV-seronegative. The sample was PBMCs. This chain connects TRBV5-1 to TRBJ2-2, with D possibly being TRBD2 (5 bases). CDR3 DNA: TGCGCCAGCAGCCTGGTTGGAGGCACCGGGGAGCTGTTTTTT. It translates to CASSLVGGTGELFF.